The 23 T cell receptor beta chains given below trace back to one sample, sequenced in a study of regulatory T cells in long-lasting Graves disease. Construction of the TCR beta libraries employed iRepertoire HTBI primers in conjunction with Arm-PCR of CDR3 regions. MiXCR, run by TCRdb on the multiplex PCR reads, gives a single entry per CDR3 protein. The sample includes 300,000 to 400,000 distinct CDR3 sequences, approximately 15% of them seen just once. Time point here: newly diagnosed GD, antithyroid drugs for less than 3 months. Making the TCR library involved RNA that had been extracted from PBMCs. Another study also made use of these data, one on T cells in Graves' hyperthyroidism and ophthalmopathy.

The source was peripheral blood mononuclear cells (PBMCs), collected at new diagnosis, from a patient treated with antithyroid drugs. These TCRs come from a man between 35 and 55 years old with Graves disease.

As to this clonotype: A much larger clone sits a single nucleotide away, making a read error possible. The J gene is TRBJ2-7, the V gene TRBV2, with 8 bases identical to TRBD2. Trimming at V came to 7 bases and at J to 7 bases, leaving 21 bases not matched to a gene. Germline CDR1 is SNHLY and CDR2 is FYNNEI. The CDR3 covers 17 residues. The CDR3 is CASTPGRGLGLGWEQYF. The CDR3, as DNA: TGTGCCAGCACCCCCGGGCGGGGACTAGGGTTGGGTTGGGAGCAGTACTTC. Using reference TRBV2 and TRBJ2-7 for the parts outside the CDR3, the full variable domain is EPEVTQTPSHQVTQMGQEVILRCVPISNHLYFYWYRQILGQKVEFLVSFYNNEISEKSEIFDDQFSVERPDGSNFTLKIRSTKLEDSAMYFCASTPGRGLGLGWEQYFGPGTRLTVT.

This clonotype was counted ten times or more. The chain uses TRBV6-2 or TRBV6-3 and TRBJ2-5; 9 bases line up with TRBD1. The ends lost 6 bases at V and 4 bases at J; junction bases unmatched: 15. This CDR3 is 17 amino acids long. Germline V lookup: CDR1 MNHEY, CDR2 SVGEGT. The CDR3 is CASSEQGALIWGETQYF. CDR3 coding DNA: TGTGCCAGCAGCGAACAGGGGGCGTTGATATGGGGAGAGACCCAGTACTTC.

This clonotype was seen a few times. The chain links TRBV7-9 to TRBJ2-5; D not resolved. V was cut by 3 bases and J by 1 base, with 18 bases left in between. The CDR3 has 17 amino acids. The V gene's germline CDR1 is SEHNR and CDR2 FQNEAQ (reference sequence). CDR3 protein: CASSFPVGKSSQETQYF. CDR3 sequence (DNA): TGTGCCAGCAGCTTCCCGGTGGGGAAGTCGTCCCAAGAGACCCAGTACTTC.

The chain combines TRBV19 with TRBJ1-5; 11 nucleotides agree with TRBD1. The CDR3 contains 16 residues. V shed 4 bases and J 6 bases; nucleotides not matched to a gene: 8. Germline V gene sequence: CDR1 LNHDA, CDR2 SQIVND (reference sequence). CDR3 coding DNA: TGTGCCAGTAGTACGGACAGGACAGGGGGCGGTCAGCCCCAGCATTTT. Translated: CASSTDRTGGGQPQHF.

The table lists this clonotype with a few counts. This chain joins TRBV6-1 and TRBJ1-6; D might be TRBD1 (6 bases). Germline CDR1 and CDR2: MNHNS and SASEGT. Trimming pared 8 bases from V and 4 bases from J, leaving 12 bases between. The CDR3 totals 14 residues. The CDR3 nucleotides read TGTGCCAGCCTACAGGGAACATATAATTCACCCCTCCACTTT. This translates into CASLQGTYNSPLHF.

This clonotype showed up many times. The rearrangement links TRBV7-9 to TRBJ1-2; 7 bases match TRBD1. In germline, CDR1 is SEHNR, CDR2 FQNEAQ (reference sequence). With V trimmed by 5 bases and J by 5 bases, 11 bases remained unmatched. The CDR3 sequence is 15 residues long. The CDR3 DNA reads TGTGCCAGCAGCCCGACAGGGTACAGAGGATATGGCTACACCTTC. As protein: CASSPTGYRGYGYTF.

To note about this clonotype: A much larger clone is a single base away; this may be a read error. The CDR3 loop is CASSFPREAAQFF. The CDR3 bases are TGTGCCAGCAGCTTTCCCCGGGAGGCCGCGCAGTTCTTC. J is TRBJ2-1 and V is TRBV7-3; 7 bases agree with TRBD2. Germline CDR1 reads SGHTA; CDR2 reads FQGTGA. The V gene end was trimmed by 3 bases and the J gene end by 12 bases; junction bases not matched to a gene: 8. The CDR3 runs to 13 residues.

The sample holds many counts of this clonotype. The chain uses TRBV18 and TRBJ2-1; 9 bases match TRBD2. This CDR3 has 15 residues. CDR1 KGHSH and CDR2 LQKENI come from the germline V gene. The J segment lost 4 bases and the V segment lost 1 base, leaving 2 bases of the junction unmatched. CDR3 protein: CASSPQTSGYNEQFF. The CDR3 nucleotides are TGTGCCAGCTCACCACAAACTAGCGGGTACAATGAGCAGTTCTTC.

For this clonotype: A much larger clone is a single base away; this may be a read error. This chain joins TRBV6-4 and TRBJ1-4, with 7 bases fitting TRBD1. The CDR3 runs 16 residues. Germline V gene sequence: CDR1 MRHNA, CDR2 SNTAGT. V gave up 8 bases and J gave up 4 bases; unmatched junction bases: 13. CDR3 protein: CASGDSGTAYNEKLFF. The CDR3 nucleotides are TGTGCCAGCGGGGACTCCGGGACAGCCTATAATGAAAAACTGTTTTTT.

About this clonotype: A much larger clonotype is one base distant, so this may be a read error. Without the conserved terminal phenylalanine or tryptophan, this CDR3 likely stems from a read error. This chain connects TRBV12-3 or TRBV12-4 to TRBJ2-2, with D possibly being TRBD1 (6 bases). This CDR3 is built from 16 residues. The germline V and J ends were trimmed by 6 bases and 3 bases, with 17 bases remaining between them. The DNA of the CDR3 is TGTGCCAGCAGAGGGGGATGGGGTCGGGACACCGGGGAGCTGTTTTCT. It translates to CASRGGWGRDTGELFS.

This clonotype was recorded many times. The rearrangement uses TRBV15 and TRBJ1-2; D may be TRBD1 (5 bases). The ends were cut back, 5 bases at V and 5 bases at J, with 15 bases in the middle. Germline CDR1 is LNHNV and CDR2 is YYDKDF (reference sequence). This CDR3 is 14 amino acids long. The CDR3 DNA sequence: TGTGCCACCAGCTCCCACAGGAATCAGTATGGCTACACCTTC. Amino acids: CATSSHRNQYGYTF.

This clonotype was found many times. V usage is TRBV11-3 and J usage is TRBJ2-1; D unresolved. Germline lookup yields CDR1 SGHNT and CDR2 YENEEA. V lost 7 bases to trimming and J lost 0 bases, with 7 bases between them. The CDR3 contains 13 residues. CDR3: CASMRSSYNEQFF. CDR3 nucleotides: TGTGCCAGCATGAGGAGCTCCTACAATGAGCAGTTCTTC.

As to this clonotype: With a much larger clone just one base away, this may be a read error. This rearrangement joins TRBV5-1 to TRBJ1-6, with TRBD1 matching over 8 bases. From germline, CDR1 is SGHRS and CDR2 YFSETQ. CDR3 length: 14 amino acids. V shed 4 bases, J shed 15 bases, and the junction held 12 bases outside the gene matches. DNA for the CDR3: TGCGCCAGCAGCGCCGTGGGGACAGGATTTCTCCTCCACTTT. This codes for CASSAVGTGFLLHF.

This clonotype was picked up one time. The rearrangement links TRBV27 to TRBJ1-2, with D maybe TRBD1 (5 bases). The ends were cut back, 6 bases at V and 6 bases at J, with 20 bases in the middle. Per the germline V gene, CDR1 is MNHEY and CDR2 is SMNVEV (reference sequence). This CDR3 is 15 amino acids long. The CDR3 DNA reads TGTGCCAGCAGCTTGGCAATTCGAGGGGAGGATGGCTACACCTTC. Translating gives CASSLAIRGEDGYTF.

V usage is TRBV7-2 and J usage is TRBJ2-2, with TRBD2 matching over 11 bases. J gave up 6 bases and V 0 bases, and 0 bases lay outside the gene matches. The germline V gene encodes CDR1 SGHTA and CDR2 FQGNSA. The CDR3 runs to 15 residues. The CDR3 here is CASSLALAGAGELFF. The CDR3 DNA reads as TGTGCCAGCAGCTTAGCACTAGCGGGGGCCGGGGAGCTGTTTTTT.

The rearrangement uses TRBV10-3 and TRBJ1-5; no firm D call. V was trimmed by 5 bases and J by 1 base, leaving 9 bases between them. Germline loops: CDR1 ENHRY, CDR2 SYGVKD. The CDR3 is 14 residues long. The CDR3 sequence is CAISPRVSNQPQHF. CDR3 DNA sequence: TGTGCCATCAGTCCCCGGGTGAGCAATCAGCCCCAGCATTTT.

The sample holds many counts of this clonotype. The rearrangement uses TRBV7-2 and TRBJ2-5; 7 bases match TRBD2. CDR1 and CDR2 (germline): SGHTA, FQGNSA. The CDR3 has 15 residues. The ends lost 3 bases at V and 2 bases at J; junction bases unmatched: 6. The CDR3 nucleotides are TGTGCCAGCAGCTTGTTTAGCGGGTCACAAGAGACCCAGTACTTC. This gives the protein CASSLFSGSQETQYF.

This clonotype has only a few counts. The genes are TRBV6-1 and TRBJ2-1; 9 bases are shared with TRBD2. This CDR3 contains 15 residues. The germline V gene has CDR1 MNHNS and CDR2 SASEGT. V trimming: 3 bases; J trimming: 6 bases; junction bases outside the gene matches: 6. The CDR3 DNA follows: TGTGCCAGCAGTGAGTTGGGACTAGCCATCAATGAGCAGTTCTTC. Translation: CASSELGLAINEQFF.

The chain combines TRBV7-9 with TRBJ1-1; tentatively, D is TRBD1 (6 bases). V was shortened by 5 bases and J by 1 base, with 8 bases between the two germline ends. This CDR3 is 13 amino acids long. CDR1 SEHNR and CDR2 FQNEAQ come from the germline V gene (reference sequence). DNA of the CDR3: TGTGCCAGCAGCACGGGACAGAACACTGAAGCTTTCTTT. Translation gives CASSTGQNTEAFF.

This clonotype was seen once. The chain combines TRBV6-1 with TRBJ2-7, with D maybe TRBD1 (6 bases). V lost 10 bases and J lost 2, with 15 bases in between. The germline gives CDR1 MNHNS, CDR2 SASEGT. The CDR3 sequence is 13 residues long. Here the CDR3 reads CATLSRDTYEQYF. The CDR3 bases are TGTGCCACCCTTTCCAGGGACACCTACGAGCAGTACTTC.

This clonotype was counted ten times or more. The chain joins TRBV29-1 to TRBJ2-6; D not certain. Per germline, CDR1 SQVTM and CDR2 ANQGSEA. V lost 6 bases to trimming and J lost 1 base, with 4 bases between them. CDR3 length: 12 residues. The CDR3, as DNA: TGCAGCGTGAGTTCTGGGGCCAACGTCCTGACTTTC. It encodes CSVSSGANVLTF.

In the case of this clonotype: A much larger clone sits a single nucleotide away, making a read error possible. This rearrangement joins TRBV7-2 to TRBJ2-1, with D hard to call. The CDR3 has 14 residues. The germline gives CDR1 SGHTA, CDR2 FQGNSA. CDR3 DNA sequence: TGTGCCAGCAGCTTAAGGAGCTCCTGCAATGAGCAGTTCTTC. This encodes CASSLRSSCNEQFF.

This clonotype was seen a few times. V and J are TRBV6-2 or TRBV6-3 and TRBJ2-1; the D is unclear. The CDR3 loop spans 14 amino acids. V was clipped by 6 bases and J by 0 bases, with 9 bases between them. CDR1 MNHEY and CDR2 SVGEGT come from the germline V gene. The CDR3: CASRRLSSYNEQFF. DNA of the CDR3: TGTGCCAGCAGACGATTAAGCTCCTACAATGAGCAGTTCTTC.